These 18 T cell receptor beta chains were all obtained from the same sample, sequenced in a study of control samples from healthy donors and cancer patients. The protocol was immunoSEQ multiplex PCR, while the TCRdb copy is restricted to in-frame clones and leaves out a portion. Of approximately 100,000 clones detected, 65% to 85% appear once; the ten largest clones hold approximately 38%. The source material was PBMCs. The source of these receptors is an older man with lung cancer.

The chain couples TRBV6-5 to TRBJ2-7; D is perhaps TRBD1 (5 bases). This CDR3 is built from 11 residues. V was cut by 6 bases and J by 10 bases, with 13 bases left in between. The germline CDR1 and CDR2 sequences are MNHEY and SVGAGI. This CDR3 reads CASRDSYDQYF. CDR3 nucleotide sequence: TGTGCCAGCAGAGACAGCTATGATCAGTACTTC.

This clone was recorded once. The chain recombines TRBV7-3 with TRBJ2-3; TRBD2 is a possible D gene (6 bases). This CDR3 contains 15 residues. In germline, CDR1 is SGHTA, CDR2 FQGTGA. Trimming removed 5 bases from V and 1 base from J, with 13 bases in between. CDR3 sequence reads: CASSPSGFGTDTQYF. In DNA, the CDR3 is TGTGCCAGCAGCCCGAGCGGGTTTGGCACAGATACGCAGTATTTT.

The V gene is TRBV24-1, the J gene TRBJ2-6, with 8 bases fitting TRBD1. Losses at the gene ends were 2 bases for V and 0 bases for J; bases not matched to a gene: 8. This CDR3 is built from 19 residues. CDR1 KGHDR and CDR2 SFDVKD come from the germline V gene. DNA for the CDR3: TGTGCCACCAGTGATTCCATCACAGGGGGGAGCTCTGGGGCCAACGTCCTGACTTTC. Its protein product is CATSDSITGGSSGANVLTF.

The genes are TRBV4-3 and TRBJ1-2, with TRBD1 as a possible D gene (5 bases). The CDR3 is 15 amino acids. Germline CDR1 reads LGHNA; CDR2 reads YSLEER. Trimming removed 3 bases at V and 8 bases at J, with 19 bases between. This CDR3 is CASSHNGAREGGYTF. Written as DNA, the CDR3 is TGCGCCAGCAGCCACAACGGGGCGCGGGAGGGAGGCTACACCTTC.

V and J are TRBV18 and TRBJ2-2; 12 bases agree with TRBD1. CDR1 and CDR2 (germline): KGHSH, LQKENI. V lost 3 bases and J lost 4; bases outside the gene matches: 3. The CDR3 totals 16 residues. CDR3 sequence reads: CASSPGQGAGTGELFF. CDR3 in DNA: TGTGCCAGCTCACCGGGACAGGGGGCCGGCACCGGGGAGCTGTTTTTT.

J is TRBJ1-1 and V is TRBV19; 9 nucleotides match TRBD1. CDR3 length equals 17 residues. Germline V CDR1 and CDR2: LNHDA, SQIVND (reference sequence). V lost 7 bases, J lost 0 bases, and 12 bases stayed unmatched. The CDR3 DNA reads TGTGCCAGTATGAGGGCACAGGGGGCGTTGATGAACACTGAAGCTTTCTTT. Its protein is CASMRAQGALMNTEAFF.

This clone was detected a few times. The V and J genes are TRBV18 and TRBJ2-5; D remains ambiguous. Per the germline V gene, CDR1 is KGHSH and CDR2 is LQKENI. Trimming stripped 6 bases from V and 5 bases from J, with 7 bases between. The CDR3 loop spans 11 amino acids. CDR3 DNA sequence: TGTGCCAGCTCCTGGAAGGAGACCCAGTACTTC. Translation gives CASSWKETQYF.

The CDR3 DNA is TGTGCCAGCAGCTTAGGCGGGGAGAGCAATCAGCCCCAGCATTTT. Protein product: CASSLGGESNQPQHF. The V call is TRBV7-2, the J call TRBJ1-5, with D unresolved. Germline CDR1 SGHTA, CDR2 FQGNSA. CDR3 length: 15 amino acids. The ends were cut back, 1 base at V and 1 base at J, with 8 bases in the middle.

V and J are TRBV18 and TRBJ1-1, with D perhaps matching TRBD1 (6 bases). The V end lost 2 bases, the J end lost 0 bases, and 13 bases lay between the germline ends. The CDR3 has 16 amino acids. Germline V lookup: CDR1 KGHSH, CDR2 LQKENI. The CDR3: CASSPVGTRMNTEAFF. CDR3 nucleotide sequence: TGTGCCAGCTCACCAGTAGGGACACGAATGAACACTGAAGCTTTCTTT.

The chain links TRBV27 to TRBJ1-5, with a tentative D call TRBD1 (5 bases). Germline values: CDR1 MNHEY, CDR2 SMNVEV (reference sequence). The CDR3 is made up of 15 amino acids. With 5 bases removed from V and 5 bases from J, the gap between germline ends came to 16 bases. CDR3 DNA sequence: TGTGCCAGCAGTCCCTATGGGGGAGCGGATCAGCCCCAGCATTTT. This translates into CASSPYGGADQPQHF.

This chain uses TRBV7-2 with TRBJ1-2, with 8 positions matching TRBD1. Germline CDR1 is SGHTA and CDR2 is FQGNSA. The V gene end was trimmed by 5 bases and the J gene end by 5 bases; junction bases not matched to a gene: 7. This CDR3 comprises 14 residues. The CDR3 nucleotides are TGTGCCAGCAGCCCCCCGGACAGGGAATATGGCTACACCTTC. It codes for CASSPPDREYGYTF. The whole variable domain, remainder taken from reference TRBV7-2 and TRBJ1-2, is GAGVSQSPSNKVTEKGKDVELRCDPISGHTALYWYRQSLGQGLEFLIYFQGNSAPDKSGLPSDRFSAERTGGSVSTLTIQRTQQEDSAVYLCASSPPDREYGYTFGSGTRLTVV.

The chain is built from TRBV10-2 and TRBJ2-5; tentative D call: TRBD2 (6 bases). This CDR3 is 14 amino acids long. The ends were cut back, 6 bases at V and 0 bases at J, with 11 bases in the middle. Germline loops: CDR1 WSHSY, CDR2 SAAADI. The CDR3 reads CASRGTPYQETQYF. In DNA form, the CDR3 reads TGCGCCAGCAGAGGGACTCCGTACCAAGAGACCCAGTACTTC.

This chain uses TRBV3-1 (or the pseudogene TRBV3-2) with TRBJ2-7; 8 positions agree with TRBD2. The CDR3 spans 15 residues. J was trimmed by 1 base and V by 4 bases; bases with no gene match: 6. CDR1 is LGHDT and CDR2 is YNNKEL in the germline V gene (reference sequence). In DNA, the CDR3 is TGTGCCAGCAGCCCACTCGGGGGGGGGTCCTACGAGCAGTACTTC. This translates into CASSPLGGGSYEQYF.

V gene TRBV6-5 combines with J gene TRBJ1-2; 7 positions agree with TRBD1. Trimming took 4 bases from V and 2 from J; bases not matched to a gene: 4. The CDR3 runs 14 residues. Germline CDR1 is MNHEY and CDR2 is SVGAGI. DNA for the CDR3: TGTGCCAGCAGTTCTACAGGGGCCAACTATGGCTACACCTTC. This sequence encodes CASSSTGANYGYTF.

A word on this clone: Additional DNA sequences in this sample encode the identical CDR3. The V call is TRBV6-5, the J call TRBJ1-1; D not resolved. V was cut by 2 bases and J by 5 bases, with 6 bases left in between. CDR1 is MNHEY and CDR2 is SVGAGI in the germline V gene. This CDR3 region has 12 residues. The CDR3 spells CASSYEGTEAFF. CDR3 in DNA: TGTGCCAGCAGTTACGAGGGAACTGAAGCTTTCTTT.

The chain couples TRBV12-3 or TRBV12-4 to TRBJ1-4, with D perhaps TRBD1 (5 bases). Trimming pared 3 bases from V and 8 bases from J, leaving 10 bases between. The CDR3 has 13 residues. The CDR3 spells CASSFGGGEKLFF. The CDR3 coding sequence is TGTGCCAGCAGTTTCGGGGGAGGAGAAAAACTGTTTTTT.

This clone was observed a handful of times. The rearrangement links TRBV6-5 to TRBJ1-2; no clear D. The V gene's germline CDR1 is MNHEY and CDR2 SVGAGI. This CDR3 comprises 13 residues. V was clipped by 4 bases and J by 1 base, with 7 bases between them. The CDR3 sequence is CASSSLGNYGYTF. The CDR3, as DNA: TGTGCCAGCAGTTCCCTCGGTAACTATGGCTACACCTTC.

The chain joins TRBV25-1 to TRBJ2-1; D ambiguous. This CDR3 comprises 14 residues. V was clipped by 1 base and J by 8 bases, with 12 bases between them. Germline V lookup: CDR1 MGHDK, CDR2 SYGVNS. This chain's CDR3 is CASSEFSWSDEQFF. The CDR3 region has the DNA TGTGCCAGCAGTGAATTCTCCTGGTCCGATGAGCAGTTCTTC.